The 30 T cell receptor beta chains given below trace back to one sample, sequenced in a study of T cell responses to AZD1222 COVID-19 vaccine. The repertoire was sequenced with immunoSEQ multiplex PCR; TCRdb's copy has only in-frame clones and lacks some. The table includes 150,000 to 200,000 clones, 70% to 90% detected once. The material was peripheral blood, obtained on day 0 of AZD1222 vaccination. The source is an adult in good health.

This clone was counted between two and nine times. This rearrangement joins TRBV5-6 to TRBJ2-5; possible D gene TRBD2, 5 bases. Germline assignment: CDR1 SGHDT and CDR2 YYEEEE. The CDR3 has 13 residues. V lost 4 bases and J lost 1, with 8 bases in between. The CDR3 DNA reads TGTGCCAGCAGCGGAGCGGTCCAAGAGACCCAGTACTTC. Its protein product is CASSGAVQETQYF.

This clone was detected once. This chain connects TRBV2 to TRBJ2-3, with D perhaps given as TRBD1 or TRBD2 (7 bases each). Germline lookup yields CDR1 SNHLY and CDR2 FYNNEI. The CDR3 length is 15 residues. The V end was cut by 6 bases, the J end by 6 bases, with 19 bases between. The CDR3 nucleotides are TGTGCCAGCAGGACTGGAACAGGGGAGGGTGATACGCAGTATTTT. Its protein is CASRTGTGEGDTQYF.

The chain recombines TRBV5-1 with TRBJ2-1; maybe TRBD1 (5 bases). Deletions cut 7 bases from V and 2 bases from J, with 19 bases between. This CDR3 comprises 16 residues. Germline V CDR1 and CDR2: SGHRS, YFSETQ. CDR3 coding DNA: TGCGCCAGCGGACAAAGCGCGGCAGGGACCTACAATGAGCAGTTCTTC. Its protein is CASGQSAAGTYNEQFF. Based on the CDR3 plus reference TRBV5-1 and TRBJ2-1, the full variable domain is KAGVTQTPRYLIKTRGQQVTLSCSPISGHRSVSWYQQTPGQGLQFLFEYFSETQRNKGNFPGRFSGRQFSNSRSEMNVSTLELGDSALYLCASGQSAAGTYNEQFFGPGTRLTVL.

V is TRBV12-3 or TRBV12-4 and J is TRBJ1-6; D gene ambiguous. The germline V and J ends were trimmed by 6 bases and 7 bases, with 10 bases remaining between them. CDR3 length: 13 residues. For the CDR3, the DNA is TGTGCCAGCAGGAAGACTGAGAATTCACCCCTCCACTTT. Protein sequence: CASRKTENSPLHF.

This chain links TRBV12-3 or TRBV12-4 with TRBJ1-2, with D possibly matching TRBD1 (6 bases). The CDR3 runs 12 residues. With 5 bases removed from V and 2 bases from J, the gap between germline ends came to 6 bases. CDR3 loop: CASSTGNYGYTF. In DNA form, the CDR3 reads TGTGCCAGCAGTACAGGGAACTATGGCTACACCTTC.

Written as DNA, the CDR3 is TGTGCCAGCTCCCCATTAGACAGGGCTGCGACTGAAGCTTTCTTT. Translation gives CASSPLDRAATEAFF. The rearrangement uses TRBV18 and TRBJ1-1, with 7 bases fitting TRBD1. The CDR3 length is 15 residues. CDR1 is KGHSH, CDR2 LQKENI, per germline. V lost 6 bases and J lost 5; bases outside the gene matches: 12.

This rearrangement joins TRBV5-6 to TRBJ1-2; unclear D gene. V was clipped by 4 bases and J by 9 bases, with 19 bases between them. This CDR3 is 14 amino acids long. CDR1 and CDR2 from the germline V gene are SGHDT and YYEEEE. The CDR3 loop is CASSPRPDGRSYTF. The CDR3 region has the DNA TGTGCCAGCAGCCCGCGCCCGGACGGTCGGAGCTACACCTTC.

The chain recombines TRBV5-5 with TRBJ2-7, with D possibly being TRBD1 (5 bases). The germline V gene encodes CDR1 SGHKS and CDR2 YYEKEE (reference sequence). CDR3 length: 12 amino acids. The V end was cut by 4 bases, the J end by 5 bases, with 10 bases between. CDR3 in DNA: TGTGCCAGCAGCGTGCAGGGTAACGAGCAGTACTTC. Residues: CASSVQGNEQYF.

V gene TRBV7-8 combines with J gene TRBJ1-2; 9 nucleotides line up with TRBD1. V shed 0 bases and J 3 bases; nucleotides not matched to a gene: 20. Germline V gene lookup returns CDR1 SGHVS and CDR2 FQNEAQ. The length of the CDR3 is 21 residues. CDR3 residues: CASSLARFFVGQGRAHYGYTF. CDR3 bases: TGTGCCAGCAGCTTAGCGCGATTTTTTGTGGGACAGGGAAGGGCCCACTATGGCTACACCTTC.

The chain carries TRBV28 and TRBJ1-3; the D gene is possibly TRBD1 (5 bases). Germline V CDR1 and CDR2: MDHEN, SYDVKM. The CDR3 covers 20 residues. The germline V and J ends were trimmed by 8 bases and 0 bases, with 29 bases remaining between them. DNA for the CDR3: TGTGCCAGCGGGATAAACCGGGACCGAAATCCATACTACTCTGGAAACACCATATATTTT. This sequence encodes CASGINRDRNPYYSGNTIYF.

V gene TRBV18 combines with J gene TRBJ1-5; possibly TRBD1 for D (5 bases). Germline assignment: CDR1 KGHSH and CDR2 LQKENI. V lost 3 bases, J lost 4 bases, and 16 bases lay in between. The CDR3 extends over 16 amino acids. This chain's CDR3 is CASSPDRKEINQPQHF. The CDR3 bases are TGTGCCAGCTCACCCGACAGAAAGGAGATAAATCAGCCCCAGCATTTT.

The chain recombines TRBV12-3 or TRBV12-4 with TRBJ2-7; D not certain. Trimming pared 3 bases from V and 4 bases from J, leaving 7 bases between. The CDR3 loop spans 12 amino acids. CDR3 in amino acids: CASSFRVYEQYF. The CDR3 bases are TGTGCCAGCAGTTTTAGGGTATACGAGCAGTACTTC.

This chain uses TRBV4-3 with TRBJ2-7, with 8 bases identical to TRBD1. Trimming took 1 base from V and 7 from J; bases not matched to a gene: 12. The germline CDR1 and CDR2 sequences are LGHNA and YSLEER. The CDR3 loop spans 16 amino acids. DNA of the CDR3: TGCGCCAGCAGCCAAGGACTCGGACAGGGTCGGTGGGAGCAGTACTTC. Its protein is CASSQGLGQGRWEQYF.

The chain combines TRBV2 with TRBJ1-2; a possible D gene is TRBD1 (5 bases). Germline V gives CDR1 SNHLY, CDR2 FYNNEI. The CDR3 sequence is 13 residues long. V was trimmed by 7 bases and J by 4 bases, leaving 13 bases between them. CDR3 coding DNA: TGTGCCAGCACCTTGGGACCGTCCTATGGCTACACCTTC. Encoded protein: CASTLGPSYGYTF.

CDR3 sequence (DNA): TGTGCCAGCAGCCCCACCGGGGCGGGGGAGCAGTACTTC. This codes for CASSPTGAGEQYF. The gene calls are TRBV9 and TRBJ2-7; D is possibly TRBD2 (6 bases). Trimming took off 4 bases at V and 7 bases at J, with 15 bases between the two ends. CDR3 length: 13 amino acids. The germline gives CDR1 SGDLS, CDR2 YYNGEE.

J is TRBJ2-1 and V is TRBV30; 7 bases are a match to TRBD2. The CDR3 is 14 amino acids. The germline gives CDR1 GTSNPN, CDR2 SVGIG (reference sequence). Trimming took 3 bases from V and 3 from J; bases not matched to a gene: 5. The CDR3 loop reads CAWRGRGFYNEQFF. CDR3 sequence (DNA): TGTGCCTGGAGGGGGCGGGGGTTCTACAATGAGCAGTTCTTC. Together with reference TRBV30 and TRBJ2-1, the CDR3 gives the full variable domain: SQTIHQWPATLVQPVGSPLSLECTVEGTSNPNLYWYRQAAGRGLQLLFYSVGIGQISSEVPQNLSASRPQDRQFILSSKKLLLSDSGFYLCAWRGRGFYNEQFFGPGTRLTVL.

This chain links TRBV10-3 with TRBJ2-5, with a tentative D call TRBD2 (6 bases). The length of the CDR3 is 15 residues. Germline CDR1 ENHRY, CDR2 SYGVKD. Trimming took 9 bases from V and 5 from J, leaving 22 bases between them. The CDR3 is CAISKEGISRETQYF. The CDR3 coding sequence is TGTGCCATTTCAAAGGAGGGGATCTCCCGGGAGACCCAGTACTTC.

The chain recombines TRBV5-1 with TRBJ1-1, with 12 bases lining up with TRBD1. Germline assignment: CDR1 SGHRS and CDR2 YFSETQ. Trimming removed 4 bases from V and 2 bases from J; junction bases left unmatched: 9. The CDR3 contains 17 residues. CDR3 DNA sequence: TGCGCCAGCAGCACCTCAGGGACAGGGGGCCTCAACACTGAAGCTTTCTTT. Encoded protein: CASSTSGTGGLNTEAFF.

The chain joins TRBV29-1 to TRBJ2-3, with D perhaps matching TRBD1 or TRBD2 (6 bases each). The germline V gene has CDR1 SQVTM and CDR2 ANQGSEA. Trimming took off 4 bases at V and 2 bases at J, with 13 bases between the two ends. CDR3 length: 14 amino acids. CDR3 in DNA: TGCAGCGTTGTAGGGGGGTCACCCACAGATACGCAGTATTTT. Its protein product is CSVVGGSPTDTQYF.

This clone has just a few counts. The genes are TRBV30 and TRBJ2-7; 8 bases line up with TRBD2. The V and J ends lost 5 bases and 4 bases, in that order; junction bases with no gene match: 7. The V gene's germline CDR1 is GTSNPN and CDR2 SVGIG (reference sequence). This CDR3 has 13 amino acids. This CDR3 is CAWGSGGGYEQYF. CDR3 nucleotides: TGTGCCTGGGGGAGCGGGGGAGGTTACGAGCAGTACTTC.

V is TRBV4-2 and J is TRBJ1-6; 8 bases fit TRBD1. J lost 10 bases, V lost 2 bases, and 4 bases had no gene match. Germline assignment: CDR1 LGHNA and CDR2 YNFKEQ. The CDR3 consists of 14 residues. CDR3 protein: CASSQRTGSSPLHF. The CDR3 DNA is TGTGCCAGCAGCCAAAGGACAGGGAGCTCACCCCTCCACTTT.

The rearrangement links TRBV11-3 to TRBJ1-1, with D unresolved. The CDR3 spans 15 residues. The V and J ends lost 1 base and 3 bases respectively, with 12 bases between them. CDR1 is SGHNT and CDR2 is YENEEA in the germline V gene. As DNA, the CDR3 is TGTGCCAGCAGCTTAGTTTTGGGGAGGGACACTGAAGCTTTCTTT. Its translation is CASSLVLGRDTEAFF.

The chain recombines TRBV12-5 with TRBJ1-2; D gene ambiguous. This CDR3 has 18 amino acids. The V gene's germline CDR1 is LGHNT and CDR2 FRNRAP. V shed 3 bases and J shed 4 bases, with 24 bases lying between them. CDR3: CASGFRAPGLIGPYGYTF. CDR3 in DNA: TGTGCTAGTGGTTTTCGGGCACCGGGCCTCATAGGGCCCTATGGCTACACCTTC.

The chain employs TRBV21-1 and TRBJ1-2. TRBV21-1 is designated a pseudogene. This CDR3 is 10 amino acids long. CDR3 sequence: CASSINGYTF. CDR3 bases: TGTGCCAGCAGCATAAATGGCTACACCTTC.

The chain links TRBV18 to TRBJ2-5, with 11 bases identical to TRBD2. V dropped 3 bases and J dropped 3; count of bases not matched to a gene: 6. The CDR3 extends over 16 amino acids. Germline CDR1 is KGHSH and CDR2 is LQKENI. CDR3 coding DNA: TGTGCCAGCTCACCGGCTAGCGGGGGGCTCAAAGAGACCCAGTACTTC. Translating gives CASSPASGGLKETQYF.

This chain joins TRBV28 and TRBJ1-5; a weak D match, TRBD1 (6 bases). With 8 bases removed from V and 9 bases from J, the gap between germline ends came to 17 bases. CDR3 length: 13 amino acids. CDR1 and CDR2 (germline): MDHEN, SYDVKM. The CDR3 here is CASGGHDLGPQHF. As DNA, the CDR3 is TGTGCCAGCGGGGGACACGACCTAGGGCCCCAGCATTTT.

This clone was recorded a few times. The V gene is TRBV3-1 (or the pseudogene TRBV3-2), the J gene TRBJ2-1; 8 bases fit TRBD2. Germline-derived CDR1 and CDR2 are LGHDT and YNNKEL (reference sequence). With V trimmed by 3 bases and J by 15 bases, 13 bases remained unmatched. The CDR3 consists of 14 residues. The CDR3 nucleotides read TGTGCCAGCAGCCACAGCGGGGGCTCAACGAATATGTTCTTC. Translation gives CASSHSGGSTNMFF.

This chain uses TRBV20-1 with TRBJ2-1, with TRBD1 matching 7 bases. The CDR3 sequence is 14 residues long. Trimming took 6 bases from V and 4 from J; bases not matched to a gene: 9. The germline gives CDR1 DFQATT, CDR2 SNEGSKA (reference sequence). CDR3 coding DNA: TGCAGTGCCAGTCGAGGACAGGTTTACAATGAGCAGTTCTTC. Its protein is CSASRGQVYNEQFF.

This chain links TRBV5-1 with TRBJ2-5, with 12 bases aligning to TRBD2. The CDR3 runs to 16 residues. Germline assignment: CDR1 SGHRS and CDR2 YFSETQ. After removal of 3 bases from V and 5 bases from J, the junction contained 8 bases not matched to a gene. This CDR3 is CASSSSGGALRETQYF. CDR3 in DNA: TGCGCCAGCAGCTCTAGCGGGGGGGCCTTGAGGGAGACCCAGTACTTC. The variable domain in full, completed from reference TRBV5-1 and TRBJ2-5, reads KAGVTQTPRYLIKTRGQQVTLSCSPISGHRSVSWYQQTPGQGLQFLFEYFSETQRNKGNFPGRFSGRQFSNSRSEMNVSTLELGDSALYLCASSSSGGALRETQYFGPGTRLLVL.

The chain carries TRBV30 and TRBJ2-3, with a tentative D call TRBD1 (6 bases). Trimming stripped 0 bases from V and 2 bases from J, with 12 bases between. This CDR3 region has 15 residues. The germline V gene encodes CDR1 GTSNPN and CDR2 SVGIG (reference sequence). The CDR3 sequence is CAWSVVQGNTDTQYF. CDR3 sequence (DNA): TGTGCCTGGAGTGTCGTGCAGGGGAACACAGATACGCAGTATTTT.